This T cell receptor (beta chain) was captured by sequencing in a study of beta chain features in type 1 diabetes. Study-wide context: Summed over all samples, the examined sorted cells came to 90 million to 120 million. The study's findings and limits: Overrepresentation of cells with high TCR expression could result from cDNA sequencing. When Type 1 diabetes patients were examined, their TCRB CDR3s proved moderately but significantly shorter in all four CD4+ subsets.

To note about this clone: The antigen is unknown.

The study reverse transcribed the entire isolated RNA, so it sequenced expressed TCRB transcripts. Libraries were prepared by immunoSEQ multiplex PCR; TCRdb keeps only in-frame clonotypes and omits some of them. The table lists 200,000 to 300,000 clones, roughly 10% of them singletons, with over 0.015% in the top ten. Sorting of CD4+ naive, central memory, regulatory and stem cell-like memory cells was performed via CD45RO/CCR7/CD25/CD127/CD95/CD27. Sorted populations were all over 95% pure. Unmatched junction bases numbered 6, after V lost 4 bases and J lost 4 bases. The CDR3 runs 15 residues. From germline, CDR1 is SGDLS and CDR2 YYNGEE.

The genes are TRBV9 and TRBJ2-2; TRBD2 aligns across 8 bases. Sequenced material: naive CD4+ T cells from blood. The TCR was taken from a man aged 25 to 40 with type 1 diabetes. CDR3 loop: CASSLTSGGTGELFF. The CDR3 DNA sequence: TGTGCCAGCAGCCTCACTAGCGGCGGCACCGGGGAGCTGTTTTTT.